This entry lists 3 T cell receptor beta chains sequenced from one sample in a study of response to subunit inactivated influenza vaccine. From the RT-PCR reads, TCRdb called clonotypes with MiXCR, one entry per CDR3 protein. This sample has 530,000 or so distinct CDR3 sequences, with 10% to 15% found just once. The specimen comprised PBMCs from blood, sampled on the day of vaccination. The receptors stem from a man between 45 and 60 years old who received an inactivated influenza vaccine.

This clonotype was observed a handful of times. The V and J genes are TRBV5-1 and TRBJ2-1, with 11 positions matching TRBD1. The ends lost 4 bases at V and 7 bases at J; junction bases unmatched: 13. The germline gives CDR1 SGHRS, CDR2 YFSETQ. CDR3 length: 17 amino acids. The CDR3 region is CASSRPFLGQGVNEQFF. CDR3 nucleotide sequence: TGCGCCAGCAGCCGGCCATTCTTGGGACAGGGGGTAAATGAGCAGTTCTTC.

This sequence joins TRBV5-1 and TRBJ2-5; D is perhaps TRBD2 (5 bases). From germline, CDR1 is SGHRS and CDR2 YFSETQ. There are 18 residues in the CDR3. Trimming left V 0 bases short and J 4 bases short, with 22 bases between. CDR3 sequence (DNA): TGCGCCAGCAGCTTGGGCCAAGAAATGAGGGTCCTGGGAGAGACCCAGTACTTC. Translated: CASSLGQEMRVLGETQYF.

There are a few counts of this clonotype. The chain joins TRBV5-1 to TRBJ2-1; D is unclear. Trimming left V 3 bases short and J 4 bases short, with 14 bases between. Germline values: CDR1 SGHRS, CDR2 YFSETQ. CDR3 length: 15 amino acids. The CDR3 bases are TGCGCCAGCAGCTCTACAACTCCCACTTACAATGAGCAGTTCTTC. Its protein is CASSSTTPTYNEQFF.